The T cell receptor beta chain described here comes from a study of blood T cells in healthy people across ages. V shed 3 bases and J 7 bases; nucleotides not matched to a gene: 4. Looked up from germline, CDR1 is SGHNT and CDR2 is YYREEE (reference sequence). The CDR3 extends over 14 amino acids. The study's findings and limits: In these data, TCR beta diversity tracked strongly with naive T cell percentage.

Alongside a J-beta primer mix, a sample-barcoded 5' primer served in a second PCR lasting about 7 to 11 cycles. Researchers report that a template-switch adaptor with 12 random nucleotides tagged each cDNA molecule. TCRdb independently ran MiXCR on the 5' RACE reads; one entry per CDR3 protein. Of roughly 1.6 million distinct CDR3 sequences listed, about 35% were seen once; the top ten hold about 11%. To note about this clonotype: Its antigen remains unknown.

The rearrangement uses TRBV5-4 and TRBJ2-1, with TRBD1 matching 10 bases. This sequence was found in a woman between 25 and 40 years old in good health. Sequences were obtained from blood. CDR3 amino acids: CASSWPGQGNEQFF. The CDR3 nucleotides read TGTGCCAGCAGCTGGCCGGGACAGGGGAATGAGCAGTTCTTC.